This is a list of T cell receptor beta chains from one sample in a study of T cell repertoires in cytomegalovirus infection. TCRdb processed the reads anew with MiXCR; each CDR3 protein has one entry. The sample lists hundreds of thousands of distinct CDR3 sequences; over 20% were seen once. Specimen: CD8+ T cells from PBMCs. The receptors come from a human donor in good health (CMV status not recorded). Some clones in this sample may be carry-over from other donors' samples. Each CDR3 is given with its conserved first and last residue. Fields, in order: CDR3 DNA, CDR3 protein, J gene, D gene, clone size, V gene. D genes are given only for firm matches. Rows give clone size only sometimes, using once, few, many, or a class for an expanded clone.

TGTGCCAGCAGCGCGCCCACGCGGAATGAGCAGTTCTTC	CASSAPTRNEQFF	TRBJ2-1	-	-	TRBV13
TGTGCCAGCAGACCTCGGACAGGGGGCTCCTACAATGAGCAGTTCTTC	CASRPRTGGSYNEQFF	TRBJ2-1	TRBD1	many	TRBV7-9
TGTGCCAGCAGCCCCACCGAGGGAAGGGAAACCGGGGAGCTGTTTTTT	CASSPTEGRETGELFF	TRBJ2-2	-	many	TRBV7-9
TGTGCCAGCAGCCAAGTCGCGGGCAGGGCAGTCACTGAAGCTTTCTTT	CASSQVAGRAVTEAFF	TRBJ1-1	-	few	TRBV14
TGCAGTGCCCTCTCCCGGGACAGCAAAAACATTCAGTACTTC	CSALSRDSKNIQYF	TRBJ2-4	TRBD1	once	TRBV20-1
TGTGCCAGCAGTTCTCCTCCGGAGACCCAGTACTTC	CASSSPPETQYF	TRBJ2-5	-	few	TRBV2
TGTGCCAGCCCCGGGCAGGGGAACTACAATGAGCAGTTCTTC	CASPGQGNYNEQFF	TRBJ2-1	-	-	TRBV11-2
TGTGCCAGCGGGGATGCTTTCTTT	CASGDAFF	TRBJ1-1	-	-	TRBV2
TGTGCCAGCAGCTCCCCGGGACTCCGTAATGAAAAACTGTTTTTT	CASSSPGLRNEKLFF	TRBJ1-4	-	many	TRBV7-2
TGCAGTGCTAGAGATCATCGGGGGGCCTCCTACGAGCAGTACTTC	CSARDHRGASYEQYF	TRBJ2-7	-	-	TRBV20-1
TGTGCCACAGAAGCAGGGTCGGGAAACACCATATATTTT	CATEAGSGNTIYF	TRBJ1-3	-	few	TRBV15
TGCAGTGCTAGTCGGGGACAGGCTTACAATGAGCAGTTCTTC	CSASRGQAYNEQFF	TRBJ2-1	TRBD1	-	TRBV20-1
TGCAGCGTTGAAGATCCGGGACAGCCCTATGGGGCCAACGTCCTGACTTTC	CSVEDPGQPYGANVLTF	TRBJ2-6	TRBD1	-	TRBV29-1
TGCAGCGTTGAAGATCCATATTCCGAAACCGGGACAGGCACTAACTATGGCTACACCTTC	CSVEDPYSETGTGTNYGYTF	TRBJ1-2	TRBD1	few	TRBV29-1
TGTGCCAGCAGTTTCACCGTGGAAGGGGTTATAACAGATACGCAGTATTTT	CASSFTVEGVITDTQYF	TRBJ2-3	-	-	TRBV28
TGTGCCAGCAGTTTATGGCAGGGGGGCTACGAGCAGTACTTC	CASSLWQGGYEQYF	TRBJ2-7	-	-	TRBV28
TGTGCCAGCAGTTCCTTCCTAGGACAGGGTGAAGAGCAGTACTTC	CASSSFLGQGEEQYF	TRBJ2-7	TRBD1	few	TRBV6-5
TGCGCCAGCAGCCAAGACGCTAACCTAGCGGGGCCATATACCTACGAGCAGTACTTC	CASSQDANLAGPYTYEQYF	TRBJ2-7	TRBD2	many	TRBV4-1
TGTGCCAGCACCTCTCTAATGGGGACGAGAAACACTGAAGCTTTCTTT	CASTSLMGTRNTEAFF	TRBJ1-1	-	many	TRBV7-9
TGTGCCAGCAGCTCCTTAAACTACGAGCAGTACTTC	CASSSLNYEQYF	TRBJ2-7	-	few	TRBV5-6
TGTGCCAGTAATACAGGGTGGACTGAAGCTTTCTTT	CASNTGWTEAFF	TRBJ1-1	-	-	TRBV19
TGCAGCGTTCTACTGGGCGCTGAAGCTTTCTTT	CSVLLGAEAFF	TRBJ1-1	-	once	TRBV29-1
TGTGCCAGCAGTCTCAACAGAGTAGCCAAAAACATTCAGTACTTC	CASSLNRVAKNIQYF	TRBJ2-4	-	-	TRBV12-3/TRBV12-4
TGTGCCAGCAGCCCCGGGATTTTAAGCACAGATACGCAGTATTTT	CASSPGILSTDTQYF	TRBJ2-3	-	many	TRBV7-2
TGCAGTGCTAGAGACATTCAAGGGCTAAAGAGGGGGGAGCTGTTTTTT	CSARDIQGLKRGELFF	TRBJ2-2	-	-	TRBV20-1
TGTGCCAGCAGCCCTAGCGGGGGGGAGACAGATACGCAGTATTTT	CASSPSGGETDTQYF	TRBJ2-3	TRBD2	few	TRBV2
TGCAGTGCCATACCGGGACGGAGTCTTGATACGCAGTATTTT	CSAIPGRSLDTQYF	TRBJ2-3	-	few	TRBV20-1
TGTGCCAGCAGCCCGTACGGACAGTTGAACACTGAAGCTTTCTTT	CASSPYGQLNTEAFF	TRBJ1-1	-	-	TRBV6-6
TGTGCCAGCAGGGACGGGACAGCCACCTTAAATGAAAAACTGTTTTTT	CASRDGTATLNEKLFF	TRBJ1-4	TRBD1	many	TRBV6-6
TGCAGTGCTACGGGAGGGGGCGGTTTAACTAATGAAAAACTGTTTTTT	CSATGGGGLTNEKLFF	TRBJ1-4	TRBD1	few	TRBV20-1
TGTGCCAGCAGTTTGGCTAGCGGGCAGTACGAGCAGTACTTC	CASSLASGQYEQYF	TRBJ2-7	TRBD2	-	TRBV6-1
TGTGCCAGCACTTCGGGACTGACTCCATGGGAGCAGTACTTC	CASTSGLTPWEQYF	TRBJ2-7	-	-	TRBV27
TGCAGTGCTAGAGATGGGGGGGCAGAGCAGTTCTTC	CSARDGGAEQFF	TRBJ2-1	-	few	TRBV20-1
TGTGCCAGCAGTCCGGGACTCAAATTGGGTGGTTTCTTT	CASSPGLKLGGFF	TRBJ1-1	-	many	TRBV6-6
TGTGCCAGCAGTCCCGCAGGGAAGGGCTACACCTTC	CASSPAGKGYTF	TRBJ1-2	-	few	TRBV28
TGTGCCAGCAGTTCTTGGGACCGACCCTACGAGCAGTACTTC	CASSSWDRPYEQYF	TRBJ2-7	-	-	TRBV27
TGTGCCACCAGCAGAGATCTGTCTAGCGGGGTCACAGATACGCAGTATTTT	CATSRDLSSGVTDTQYF	TRBJ2-3	TRBD2	few	TRBV15
TGTGCCAGCAGTCCCCCCCTGTCAAGTCGGCGACCTGACTACGAGCAGTACTTC	CASSPPLSSRRPDYEQYF	TRBJ2-7	-	few	TRBV12-3/TRBV12-4
TGTGCCAGCAGCTTACTAGGGGGCGAATTCTACGAGCAGTACTTC	CASSLLGGEFYEQYF	TRBJ2-7	TRBD1	many	TRBV5-6
TGTGCCAGCAGTTACTCGACCAGAGTCGGCTCCTACAATGAGCAGTTCTTC	CASSYSTRVGSYNEQFF	TRBJ2-1	-	-	TRBV6-6
TGCAGTGCTACTCGGCGGGGGGGCTTGTACGAGCAGTACTTC	CSATRRGGLYEQYF	TRBJ2-7	TRBD2	few	TRBV20-1
TGCGCCAGCAGCTTGGGGCCGGGGTACATGAACACTGAAGCTTTCTTT	CASSLGPGYMNTEAFF	TRBJ1-1	-	few	TRBV5-1
TGCAGTGCTACCCGGGACAGGGGAGGTTACGAGCAGTACTTC	CSATRDRGGYEQYF	TRBJ2-7	TRBD1	few	TRBV20-1
TGTGCCAGCAGTACATCGGGGAACACCGGGGAGCTGTTTTTT	CASSTSGNTGELFF	TRBJ2-2	-	many	TRBV27
TGTGCCAGCAGTCCGCGCACAGGGGGCACAGAGACCCAGTACTTC	CASSPRTGGTETQYF	TRBJ2-5	TRBD1	few	TRBV27
TGTGCCAGCAGTTTATTTGGAGGGGTGAACACTGAAGCTTTCTTT	CASSLFGGVNTEAFF	TRBJ1-1	-	many	TRBV27
TGTGCCAGCAGACCCGGGACAGGGGGCGGCTATGGCTACACCTTC	CASRPGTGGGYGYTF	TRBJ1-2	TRBD1	few	TRBV6-1
TGTGCCAGCAGGGCCTTTAGACAGGCAACTAATGAAAAACTGTTTTTT	CASRAFRQATNEKLFF	TRBJ1-4	-	-	TRBV2
TGTGCCAGCAGGACGGACACTGGGACTGAAGCTTTCTTT	CASRTDTGTEAFF	TRBJ1-1	-	many	TRBV7-9
TGTGCCAGCAGCCCCTATGGGGGGCCCCCCTACGAGCAGTACTTC	CASSPYGGPPYEQYF	TRBJ2-7	-	-	TRBV28